Shown below are 27 T cell receptor beta chains from a single sample sequenced in a study of blood T cell repertoires in COVID-19. Clones were read by immunoSEQ multiplex PCR, and TCRdb kept only the in-frame ones, dropping some. The sample holds about 48,000 clones, over 75% seen once. The sequencing input was peripheral blood. These receptors came from an older woman with acute or convalescent COVID-19.

The J gene is TRBJ2-5, the V gene TRBV14; 9 positions match TRBD1. With 0 bases clipped from V and 4 bases from J, the junction kept 6 bases outside the gene matches. Germline V CDR1 and CDR2: SGHDN, FVKESK. The CDR3 consists of 16 residues. CDR3 loop: CASSQEQGARGETQYF. The CDR3 DNA reads as TGTGCCAGCAGCCAAGAACAGGGGGCTCGTGGAGAGACCCAGTACTTC.

The chain uses TRBV19 and TRBJ1-1; D perhaps matches TRBD1 (5 bases). The CDR3 has 13 residues. V gave up 5 bases and J gave up 6 bases, with 13 bases separating them. Germline V CDR1 and CDR2: LNHDA, SQIVND (reference sequence). The CDR3 DNA reads TGTGCCAGTAGTTCTCACCGGGACTCTGAAGCTTTCTTT. This translates into CASSSHRDSEAFF.

The V gene is TRBV30, the J gene TRBJ1-2; maybe TRBD1 (5 bases). Germline values: CDR1 GTSNPN, CDR2 SVGIG (reference sequence). The V gene lost 0 bases and the J gene lost 7 bases, with 12 bases spanning the gap. The CDR3 sequence is 13 residues long. Here the CDR3 reads CAWSVQGALGYTF. The CDR3 DNA sequence: TGTGCCTGGAGTGTACAAGGGGCTCTTGGCTACACCTTC.

V and J are TRBV5-6 and TRBJ1-2; no clear D. Germline CDR1 SGHDT, CDR2 YYEEEE. The CDR3 extends over 12 amino acids. Trimming left V 1 base short and J 8 bases short, with 9 bases between. As DNA, the CDR3 is TGTGCCAGCAGCTTGTGGGTGGAGGGCTACACCTTC. Protein: CASSLWVEGYTF.

V usage is TRBV2 and J usage is TRBJ2-7, with 10 bases fitting TRBD1. Trimming at V came to 6 bases and at J to 0 bases, leaving 8 bases not matched to a gene. This CDR3 has 16 residues. In germline, CDR1 is SNHLY, CDR2 FYNNEI. CDR3 amino acids: CASRDRGLGASYEQYF. The CDR3 nucleotides read TGTGCCAGCAGGGACAGGGGGTTGGGGGCCTCCTACGAGCAGTACTTC.

The chain uses TRBV7-2 and TRBJ2-2; D is undetermined. Deletions cut 1 base from V and 8 bases from J, with 17 bases between. Looked up from germline, CDR1 is SGHTA and CDR2 is FQGNSA. This CDR3 has 16 amino acids. CDR3 residues: CASSLGAGMDRGELFF. Here the CDR3 DNA reads TGTGCCAGCAGCTTAGGGGCCGGAATGGATAGGGGGGAGCTGTTTTTT.

This chain connects TRBV9 to TRBJ2-5, with 7 bases identical to TRBD1. The CDR3 runs to 16 residues. Trimming cost V 4 bases and J 2 bases; bases outside gene matches: 11. CDR1 and CDR2 from the germline V gene are SGDLS and YYNGEE. CDR3 DNA sequence: TGTGCCAGCAGCTCTTGGACAGGAGACCAACAAGAGACCCAGTACTTC. Amino acid sequence: CASSSWTGDQQETQYF.

The chain has TRBV3-1 (or the pseudogene TRBV3-2) and TRBJ1-1, with D unresolved. Germline CDR1 is LGHDT and CDR2 is YNNKEL (reference sequence). The CDR3 contains 12 residues. V lost 4 bases and J lost 7, with 10 bases in between. DNA for the CDR3: TGTGCCAGCAGCCCGGGGAGATTTGAAGCTTTCTTT. As protein: CASSPGRFEAFF.

The rearrangement links TRBV5-5 to TRBJ1-6; 7 bases agree with TRBD1. V dropped 3 bases and J dropped 7; count of bases not matched to a gene: 16. CDR3 length: 18 amino acids. Germline assignment: CDR1 SGHKS and CDR2 YYEKEE (reference sequence). CDR3 amino acids: CASSSGQEQPRENSPLHF. CDR3 nucleotides: TGTGCCAGCAGCTCCGGACAGGAACAACCCAGGGAGAATTCACCCCTCCACTTT.

The chain links TRBV5-6 to TRBJ2-3, with 9 bases that match TRBD1. The CDR3 totals 15 residues. V dropped 1 base and J dropped 4; count of bases not matched to a gene: 4. CDR1 is SGHDT and CDR2 is YYEEEE in the germline V gene. DNA for the CDR3: TGTGCCAGCAGCTTGATGAGACAGGGGGCAGATACGCAGTATTTT. This codes for CASSLMRQGADTQYF.

This chain joins TRBV5-1 and TRBJ2-2; possibly TRBD1 for D (6 bases). The CDR3 sequence is 16 residues long. Germline lookup yields CDR1 SGHRS and CDR2 YFSETQ. Trimming removed 4 bases at V and 2 bases at J, with 15 bases between. The CDR3 is CASSPAGTINTGELFF. The DNA for the CDR3 is TGCGCCAGCAGCCCCGCCGGGACAATAAACACCGGGGAGCTGTTTTTT.

The V and J genes are TRBV19 and TRBJ2-5; 16 bases line up with TRBD2. V gave up 4 bases and J gave up 5 bases; unmatched junction bases: 4. Germline CDR1 LNHDA, CDR2 SQIVND (reference sequence). The CDR3 has 16 amino acids. This CDR3 reads CASSKGTSGRGETQYF. In DNA, the CDR3 is TGTGCCAGTAGTAAAGGGACTAGCGGGAGGGGGGAGACCCAGTACTTC.

This chain links TRBV7-2 with TRBJ1-5; possibly TRBD1 for D (6 bases). The length of the CDR3 is 13 residues. Germline assignment: CDR1 SGHTA and CDR2 FQGNSA. The V end lost 6 bases, the J end lost 3 bases, and 9 bases lay between the germline ends. CDR3 sequence reads: CASRDSLNQPQHF. In DNA form, the CDR3 reads TGTGCCAGCAGGGACAGTCTCAATCAGCCCCAGCATTTT.

This sequence joins TRBV21-1 and TRBJ2-2; the D call TRBD1 from the table was never checked on the DNA. TRBV21-1 represents a pseudogene. The length of the CDR3 is 16 residues. CDR3 nucleotides: TGTGCCAGCAGCAACCCAGGGGCTCAGAACACCGGGGAGCTGTTTTTT. Translating gives CASSNPGAQNTGELFF.

This chain links TRBV18 with TRBJ2-3; TRBD1 agrees at 10 bases. J was trimmed by 0 bases and V by 5 bases; bases with no gene match: 2. Germline assignment: CDR1 KGHSH and CDR2 LQKENI. There are 15 residues in the CDR3. The CDR3 sequence is CASSWGQGSTDTQYF. CDR3 nucleotide sequence: TGTGCCAGCTCATGGGGACAGGGGAGCACAGATACGCAGTATTTT.

The chain is built from TRBV29-1 and TRBJ2-2; D is unresolved. Germline assignment: CDR1 SQVTM and CDR2 ANQGSEA. Between the trimmed V and J ends, which lost 7 bases and 6 bases, there was a span of 15 bases. The CDR3 extends over 13 amino acids. The CDR3 DNA is TGCAGCGCCCGATTGACGCTAGCCGGGGAGCTGTTTTTT. It is translated as CSARLTLAGELFF.

This chain joins TRBV6-6 and TRBJ1-2; 7 bases line up with TRBD1. J gave up 3 bases and V 4 bases, and 8 bases lay outside the gene matches. The CDR3 totals 15 residues. CDR1 and CDR2 (germline): MNHNY, SVGAGI (reference sequence). The CDR3 coding sequence is TGTGCCAGCAGTTCCTCCACGGACAGGCACTATGGCTACACCTTC. This sequence encodes CASSSSTDRHYGYTF.

The gene calls are TRBV5-1 and TRBJ2-5, with 10 bases that match TRBD2. Germline loops: CDR1 SGHRS, CDR2 YFSETQ. This CDR3 contains 15 residues. V trimming: 2 bases; J trimming: 5 bases; junction bases outside the gene matches: 6. The CDR3 DNA is TGCGCCAGCAGCTTTGTAGCGGGGGGCGTGGAGACCCAGTACTTC. This sequence encodes CASSFVAGGVETQYF.

The chain has TRBV6-6 and TRBJ2-1, with 11 bases fitting TRBD2. Germline V CDR1 and CDR2: MNHNY, SVGAGI (reference sequence). The CDR3 sequence is 18 residues long. Germline trimming cut 5 bases from V and 3 bases from J; bases unmatched to any gene: 12. CDR3 protein: CASSPWGSGRGHYNEQFF. CDR3 DNA sequence: TGTGCCAGCAGTCCCTGGGGTAGCGGGAGGGGCCACTACAATGAGCAGTTCTTC.

CDR3 sequence (DNA): TGTGCCACCAGCAGAGATCCCCTAGCGGGTTCGATCTACGAGCAGTACTTC. Translating gives CATSRDPLAGSIYEQYF. J is TRBJ2-7 and V is TRBV15; 8 nucleotides align to TRBD2. The length of the CDR3 is 17 residues. CDR1 is LNHNV, CDR2 YYDKDF, per germline (reference sequence). V lost 0 bases to trimming and J lost 3 bases; unmatched junction nucleotides: 10.

This clone came up a few times. V is TRBV30 and J is TRBJ1-1; 8 positions match TRBD1. The germline gives CDR1 GTSNPN, CDR2 SVGIG (reference sequence). The V and J ends lost 4 bases and 1 base, in that order; junction bases with no gene match: 8. The CDR3 totals 15 residues. The CDR3 protein is CAWTPLTGANTEAFF. CDR3 sequence (DNA): TGTGCCTGGACGCCCTTGACAGGGGCGAACACTGAAGCTTTCTTT.

The chain is built from TRBV7-9 and TRBJ2-7; 13 nucleotides align to TRBD2. Germline CDR1 is SEHNR and CDR2 is FQNEAQ (reference sequence). CDR3 length equals 15 residues. V lost 7 bases and J lost 4; bases outside the gene matches: 7. CDR3 bases: TGTGCCAGCACTTTTTGGACTAGCGGGAGTTACGAGCAGTACTTC. Encoded protein: CASTFWTSGSYEQYF.

The chain employs TRBV3-1 (or the pseudogene TRBV3-2) and TRBJ1-2; TRBD1 agrees at 9 bases. Trimming cost V 2 bases and J 3 bases; bases outside gene matches: 7. CDR3 length: 16 amino acids. Germline V gives CDR1 LGHDT, CDR2 YNNKEL (reference sequence). The CDR3 spells CASSQTPGQGHYGYTF. The CDR3 nucleotides read TGTGCCAGCAGCCAAACCCCGGGACAGGGACACTATGGCTACACCTTC.

This chain links TRBV5-8 with TRBJ2-3; TRBD2 agrees at 8 bases. Germline values: CDR1 SGHTS, CDR2 YDEGEE. This CDR3 has 15 residues. The junction had 3 bases not matched to a gene; V was cut back by 3 bases and J by 0 bases. CDR3 amino acids: CASSSLAASTDTQYF. CDR3 bases: TGTGCCAGCAGCTCACTAGCGGCCAGCACAGATACGCAGTATTTT.

This chain uses TRBV27 with TRBJ1-3; no firm D call. Trimming took 8 bases from V and 3 from J, leaving 8 bases between them. This CDR3 is 12 amino acids long. Germline V gene lookup returns CDR1 MNHEY and CDR2 SMNVEV (reference sequence). In DNA form, the CDR3 reads TGTGCCAGCGGAGTAGATGGAAACACCATATATTTT. Its translation: CASGVDGNTIYF.

V gene TRBV15 combines with J gene TRBJ1-3; tentative D call: TRBD1 (5 bases). Germline-derived CDR1 and CDR2 are LNHNV and YYDKDF (reference sequence). V gave up 1 base and J gave up 6 bases, with 13 bases separating them. The CDR3 consists of 15 residues. The CDR3 DNA reads TGTGCCACCAGCAGAGCGGCAGGGTCGGAAAACACCATATATTTT. Translated: CATSRAAGSENTIYF.

The chain employs TRBV3-1 (or the pseudogene TRBV3-2) and TRBJ1-4; the match to TRBD1 covers 10 bases. Germline V gene data show CDR1 as LGHDT and CDR2 as YNNKEL (reference sequence). Germline trimming cut 4 bases from V and 0 bases from J; bases unmatched to any gene: 5. The CDR3 consists of 17 residues. Here the CDR3 reads CASSRGDRGPTNEKLFF. CDR3 nucleotides: TGTGCCAGCAGCCGGGGGGACAGGGGACCAACTAATGAAAAACTGTTTTTT.